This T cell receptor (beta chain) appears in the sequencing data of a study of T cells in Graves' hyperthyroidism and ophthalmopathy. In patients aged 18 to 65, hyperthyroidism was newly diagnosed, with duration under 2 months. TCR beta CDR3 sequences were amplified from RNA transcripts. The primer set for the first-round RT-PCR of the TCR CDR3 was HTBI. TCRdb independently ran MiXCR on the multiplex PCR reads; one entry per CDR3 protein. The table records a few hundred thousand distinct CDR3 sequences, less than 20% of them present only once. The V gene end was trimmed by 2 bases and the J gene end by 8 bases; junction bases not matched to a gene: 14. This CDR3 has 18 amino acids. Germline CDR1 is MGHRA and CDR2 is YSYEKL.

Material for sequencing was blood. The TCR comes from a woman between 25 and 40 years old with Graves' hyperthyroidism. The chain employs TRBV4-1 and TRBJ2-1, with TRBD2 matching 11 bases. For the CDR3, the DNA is TGCGCCAGCAGCCAATTTACTGAGACTAGCGGGATTAGGGATGAGCAGTTCTTC. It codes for CASSQFTETSGIRDEQFF.